The sequence of this T cell receptor beta chain was determined in a study of cytomegalovirus exposure and HLA in healthy donors. Overall study results and limits: Three of the chains that were CMV-associated were confirmed in vitro to be specific for CMV antigens. In an earlier analysis, about 90% or about 30%: the productive usage of most TCR beta V segments.

The study sampled nominally healthy donors, though unrecorded immune exposures were likely. Germline CDR1 is SGHKS and CDR2 is YYEKEE (reference sequence). The length of the CDR3 is 11 residues. V dropped 0 bases and J dropped 8 bases, with 5 bases sitting between them. On this clone itself: Its antigen is unidentified.

Primers included in the PCR were 60 Vbeta and 13 Jbeta primers. The data were produced by immunoSEQ multiplex PCR, yet TCRdb's version contains in-frame clones alone and is incomplete. The sample lists roughly 72,000 clones, 65% to 85% occurring once. The TCR originated in a woman aged 35 to 49 in good health and CMV-seropositive. The chain combines TRBV5-5 with TRBJ1-2; D gene unclear. What was sequenced was PBMCs. The CDR3 DNA sequence: TGTGCCAGCAGCTTGGGGCTGGGCTACACCTTC. It yields the protein CASSLGLGYTF.